These 13 T cell receptor beta chains were sequenced from one sample in a study of blood T cell repertoires in COVID-19. Sequenced by immunoSEQ multiplex PCR; TCRdb stores in-frame clones only, minus some. The profile shows about 38,000 clones, 90% of them singletons. The specimen was peripheral blood. Every receptor here comes from a man aged 55-75 years with active or convalescent COVID-19.

This clone was found a few times. This rearrangement joins TRBV9 to TRBJ2-7; TRBD2 matches 15 bases. This CDR3 has 17 amino acids. Germline assignment: CDR1 SGDLS and CDR2 YYNGEE. The V gene end was trimmed by 3 bases and the J gene end by 0 bases; junction bases not matched to a gene: 4. In nucleotides, the CDR3 is TGTGCCAGCAGCGAAGGGACTAGCGGGAGGCGCTCCTACGAGCAGTACTTC. This translates into CASSEGTSGRRSYEQYF.

The genes are TRBV28 and TRBJ1-6; D might be TRBD1 (5 bases). V was pared by 5 bases and J by 8 bases, with 16 bases between. Per germline, CDR1 MDHEN and CDR2 SYDVKM. The CDR3 is 15 amino acids. CDR3 amino acids: CASSPPGLADSPLHF. Here the CDR3 DNA reads TGTGCCAGCAGTCCTCCGGGACTCGCGGATTCACCCCTCCACTTT.

V gene TRBV7-2 combines with J gene TRBJ1-4; D uncertain. Trimming removed 5 bases at V and 7 bases at J, with 17 bases between. This CDR3 contains 15 residues. Germline V CDR1 and CDR2: SGHTA, FQGNSA. For the CDR3, the DNA is TGTGCCAGCAGCAAAGACTCCGGGTCGGGTGAAAAACTGTTTTTT. Amino acids: CASSKDSGSGEKLFF.

This chain connects TRBV13 to TRBJ2-3; 9 nucleotides line up with TRBD2. Looked up from germline, CDR1 is PRHDT and CDR2 is FYEKMQ (reference sequence). CDR3 length equals 18 residues. J lost 2 bases, V lost 3 bases, and 12 bases had no gene match. The CDR3 protein is CASSFRVAGASNTDTQYF. The CDR3 DNA reads as TGTGCCAGCAGCTTCCGGGTAGCGGGAGCCTCTAACACAGATACGCAGTATTTT.

This chain links TRBV19 with TRBJ2-5; maybe TRBD1 (6 bases). The CDR3 is 15 amino acids. Trimming removed 7 bases at V and 1 base at J, with 16 bases between. CDR1 is LNHDA and CDR2 is SQIVND in the germline V gene (reference sequence). CDR3 loop: CASKRQVYGQETQYF. The DNA of the CDR3 is TGTGCCAGTAAACGACAGGTTTACGGCCAAGAGACCCAGTACTTC.

In nucleotides, the CDR3 is TGTGCCAGTAGTATCACGGGGGACTCCAAGCCCCAGCATTTT. This codes for CASSITGDSKPQHF. J is TRBJ1-5 and V is TRBV19, with a weak D call TRBD1 (5 bases). The V end lost 3 bases, the J end lost 8 bases, and 14 bases lay between the germline ends. Germline CDR1 is LNHDA and CDR2 is SQIVND (reference sequence). This CDR3 spans 14 amino acids. Variable domain in full (rest from reference TRBV19 and TRBJ1-5): DGGITQSPKYLFRKEGQNVTLSCEQNLNHDAMYWYRQDPGQGLRLIYYSQIVNDFQKGDIAEGYSVSREKKESFPLTVTSAQKNPTAFYLCASSITGDSKPQHFGDGTRLSIL.

The J gene is TRBJ1-2, the V gene TRBV7-3, with TRBD1 as a possible D gene (6 bases). Trimming pared 2 bases from V and 4 bases from J, leaving 14 bases between. The germline V gene has CDR1 SGHTA and CDR2 FQGTGA. The CDR3 is 15 residues long. The CDR3 bases are TGTGCCAGCAGCTTAGACACAGGGACCGGCTATGGCTACACCTTC. Translation gives CASSLDTGTGYGYTF.

This sequence joins TRBV14 and TRBJ2-7, with 10 bases matching TRBD1. The CDR3 spans 15 residues. Germline V lookup: CDR1 SGHDN, CDR2 FVKESK. J gave up 4 bases and V 5 bases, and 8 bases lay outside the gene matches. CDR3 residues: CASSNRDRGSYEQYF. DNA of the CDR3: TGTGCCAGCAGCAACCGGGACAGGGGATCGTACGAGCAGTACTTC.

In its sample, this clone was seen a few times. The genes are TRBV24-1 and TRBJ2-2; 11 bases are a match to TRBD2. Trimming cost V 5 bases and J 7 bases; bases outside gene matches: 5. This CDR3 comprises 15 residues. From germline, CDR1 is KGHDR and CDR2 SFDVKD. This CDR3 reads CATSALAGANGELFF. Here the CDR3 DNA reads TGTGCCACCAGTGCACTAGCGGGAGCTAACGGGGAGCTGTTTTTT.

The V call is TRBV19, the J call TRBJ2-2, with 8 bases matching TRBD1. This CDR3 contains 14 residues. CDR1 and CDR2 (germline): LNHDA, SQIVND (reference sequence). Losses at the gene ends were 4 bases for V and 7 bases for J; bases not matched to a gene: 5. The CDR3 here is CASSTGTGVGELFF. The DNA of the CDR3 is TGTGCCAGTAGTACCGGGACAGGCGTCGGGGAGCTGTTTTTT.

The CDR3 is CASSSGGYFTGELFF. In DNA, the CDR3 is TGTGCCAGCAGCTCCGGAGGATACTTCACCGGGGAGCTGTTTTTT. The rearrangement uses TRBV7-2 and TRBJ2-2; D perhaps matches TRBD2 (5 bases). Germline loops: CDR1 SGHTA, CDR2 FQGNSA. Trimming cost V 4 bases and J 4 bases, with 13 bases left between them. The CDR3 runs 15 residues.

In DNA, the CDR3 is TGCAGCGTTGGGGGACAGGTAGGGACTGAAGCTTTCTTT. This translates into CSVGGQVGTEAFF. This sequence joins TRBV29-1 and TRBJ1-1, with 8 bases matching TRBD1. V gave up 4 bases and J gave up 5 bases; unmatched junction bases: 6. CDR1 is SQVTM and CDR2 is ANQGSEA in the germline V gene. CDR3 length: 13 amino acids.

The chain combines TRBV6-5 with TRBJ1-2; D remains ambiguous. Trimming cost V 0 bases and J 8 bases, with 13 bases left between them. CDR3 length: 14 residues. Germline V lookup: CDR1 MNHEY, CDR2 SVGAGI. The CDR3 bases are TGTGCCAGCAGTTACTCGGGAATTTCGGGAGGCTACACCTTC. Its protein product is CASSYSGISGGYTF.